The text below deals with one T cell receptor beta chain. The CDR3 loop spans 17 amino acids. The V segment lost 6 bases and the J segment 2 bases; nucleotides outside the gene matches: 11. CDR1 is LGHDT and CDR2 is YNNKEL in the germline V gene (reference sequence). The authors' processing: The authors estimated nucleated cell counts from reference gene primer amplification. Sequencing used immunoSEQ multiplex PCR; TCRdb keeps in-frame clones, though not all of them. V and J calls plus clone size are reproduced from that table; the DNA served to infer D and trimming. The repertoire holds 400,000 or so clones, with about nine tenths as singletons. These data originate in a study of blood T cell repertoires in COVID-19. As for the study in general: From the United States, Italy and Spain came samples of acute and convalescent COVID-19.

The chain has TRBV3-1 (or the pseudogene TRBV3-2) and TRBJ2-3; 10 bases are shared with TRBD2. This receptor was taken from a woman in her 40s with COVID-19, enrolled during active disease. The specimen sequenced was peripheral blood. The CDR3 here is CASSLTLAGVITDTQYF. In DNA, the CDR3 is TGTGCCAGCAGTCTGACCCTAGCGGGGGTCATCACAGATACGCAGTATTTT.